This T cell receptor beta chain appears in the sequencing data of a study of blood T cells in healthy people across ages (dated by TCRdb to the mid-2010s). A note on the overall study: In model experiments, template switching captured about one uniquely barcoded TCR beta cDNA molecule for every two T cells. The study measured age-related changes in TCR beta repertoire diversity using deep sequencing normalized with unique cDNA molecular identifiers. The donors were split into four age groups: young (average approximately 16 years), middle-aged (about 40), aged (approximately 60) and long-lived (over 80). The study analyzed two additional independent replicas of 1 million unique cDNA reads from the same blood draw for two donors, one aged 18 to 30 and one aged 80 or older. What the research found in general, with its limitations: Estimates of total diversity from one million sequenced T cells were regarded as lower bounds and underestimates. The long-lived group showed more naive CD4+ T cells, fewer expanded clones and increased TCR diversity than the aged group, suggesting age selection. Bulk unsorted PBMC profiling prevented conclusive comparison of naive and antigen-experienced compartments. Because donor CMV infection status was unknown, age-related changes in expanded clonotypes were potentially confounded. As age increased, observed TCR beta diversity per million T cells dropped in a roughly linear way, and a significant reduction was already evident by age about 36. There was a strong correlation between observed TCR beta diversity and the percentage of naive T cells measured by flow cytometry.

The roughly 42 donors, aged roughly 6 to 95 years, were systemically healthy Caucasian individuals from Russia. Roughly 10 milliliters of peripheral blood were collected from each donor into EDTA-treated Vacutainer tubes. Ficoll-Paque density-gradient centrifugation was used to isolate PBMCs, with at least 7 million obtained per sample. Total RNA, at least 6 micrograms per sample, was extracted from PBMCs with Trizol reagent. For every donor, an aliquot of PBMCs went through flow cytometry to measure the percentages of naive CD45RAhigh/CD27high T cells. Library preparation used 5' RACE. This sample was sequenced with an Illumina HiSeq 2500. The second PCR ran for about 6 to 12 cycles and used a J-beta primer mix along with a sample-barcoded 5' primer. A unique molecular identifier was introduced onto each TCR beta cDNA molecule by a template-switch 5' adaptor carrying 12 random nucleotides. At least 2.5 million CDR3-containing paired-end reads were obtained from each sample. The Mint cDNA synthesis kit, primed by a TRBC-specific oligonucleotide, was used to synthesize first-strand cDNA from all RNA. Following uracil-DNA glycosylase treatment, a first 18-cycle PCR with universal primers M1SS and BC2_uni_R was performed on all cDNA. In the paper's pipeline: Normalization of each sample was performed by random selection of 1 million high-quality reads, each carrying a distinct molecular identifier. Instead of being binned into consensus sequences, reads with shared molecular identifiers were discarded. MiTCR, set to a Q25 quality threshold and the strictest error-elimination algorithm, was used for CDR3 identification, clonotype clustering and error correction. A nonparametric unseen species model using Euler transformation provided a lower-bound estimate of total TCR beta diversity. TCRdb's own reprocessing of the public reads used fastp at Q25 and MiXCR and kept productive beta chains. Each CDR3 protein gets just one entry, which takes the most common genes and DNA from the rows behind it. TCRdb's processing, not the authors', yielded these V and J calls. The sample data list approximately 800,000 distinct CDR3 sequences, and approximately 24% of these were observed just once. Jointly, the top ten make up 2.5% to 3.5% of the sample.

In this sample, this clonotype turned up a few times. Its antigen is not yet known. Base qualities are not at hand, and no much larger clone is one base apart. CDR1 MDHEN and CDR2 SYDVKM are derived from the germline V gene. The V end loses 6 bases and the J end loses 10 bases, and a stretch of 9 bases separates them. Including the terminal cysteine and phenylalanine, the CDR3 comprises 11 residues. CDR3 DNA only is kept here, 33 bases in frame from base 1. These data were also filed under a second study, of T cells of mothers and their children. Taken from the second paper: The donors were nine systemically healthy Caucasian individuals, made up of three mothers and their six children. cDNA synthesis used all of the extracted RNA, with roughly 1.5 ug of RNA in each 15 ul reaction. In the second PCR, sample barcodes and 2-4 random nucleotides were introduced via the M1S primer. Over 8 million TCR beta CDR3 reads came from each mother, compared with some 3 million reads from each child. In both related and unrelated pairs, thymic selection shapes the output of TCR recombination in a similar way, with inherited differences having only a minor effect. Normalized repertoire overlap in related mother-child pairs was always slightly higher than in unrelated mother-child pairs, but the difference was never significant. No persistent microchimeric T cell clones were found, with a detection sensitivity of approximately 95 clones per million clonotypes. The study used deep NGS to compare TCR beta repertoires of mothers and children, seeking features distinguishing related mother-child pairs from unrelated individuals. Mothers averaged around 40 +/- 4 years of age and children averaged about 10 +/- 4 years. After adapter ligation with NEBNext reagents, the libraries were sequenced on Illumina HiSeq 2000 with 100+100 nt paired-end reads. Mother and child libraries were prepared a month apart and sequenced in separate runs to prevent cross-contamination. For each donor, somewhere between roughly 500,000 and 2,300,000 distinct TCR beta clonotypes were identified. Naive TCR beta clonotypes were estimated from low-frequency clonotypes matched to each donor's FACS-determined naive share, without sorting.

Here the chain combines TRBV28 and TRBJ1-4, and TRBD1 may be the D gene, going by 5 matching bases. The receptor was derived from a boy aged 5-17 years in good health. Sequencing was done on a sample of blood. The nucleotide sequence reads TGTGCCAGCAGCGTACAGGCAAAACTGTTTTTT. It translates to CASSVQAKLFF.